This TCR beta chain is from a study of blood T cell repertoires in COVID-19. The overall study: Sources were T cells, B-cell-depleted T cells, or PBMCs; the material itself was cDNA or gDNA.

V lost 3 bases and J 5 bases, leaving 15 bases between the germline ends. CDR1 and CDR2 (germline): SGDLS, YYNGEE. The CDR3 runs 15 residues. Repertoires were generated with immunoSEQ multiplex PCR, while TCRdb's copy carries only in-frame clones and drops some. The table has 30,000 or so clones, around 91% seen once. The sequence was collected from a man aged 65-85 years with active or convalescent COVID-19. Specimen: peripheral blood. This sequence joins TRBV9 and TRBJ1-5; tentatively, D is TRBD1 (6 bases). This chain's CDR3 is CASSAGHSSDQPQHF. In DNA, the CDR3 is TGTGCCAGCAGCGCGGGACATTCCAGCGATCAGCCCCAGCATTTT.